The subject of this entry is one TCR beta chain. Its target is not known. Expressed TCRB transcripts got sequenced, as all isolated RNA was reverse transcribed. Naive, central memory and regulatory T cell samples averaged roughly 3.6 million reads. Data came from immunoSEQ multiplex PCR; TCRdb stores just in-frame clones and leaves some out. This repertoire shows 600,000 to 650,000 clones, around 15% found once; its top ten account for about 0.087%. This entry is derived from a study of beta chain features in type 1 diabetes. The overall study: In age, gender and cell yields, patients were similar to healthy donors. Study-level results: Possible PCR preference for shorter templates applied equally to patients and controls. Whether TCRB rearrangement is influenced by HLA type went unresolved here.

Looked up from germline, CDR1 is MDHEN and CDR2 is SYDVKM. The CDR3 length is 11 residues. Trimming removed 2 bases from V and 14 bases from J; junction bases left unmatched: 1. The chain is built from TRBV28 and TRBJ2-3, with 10 bases fitting TRBD1. The source of this sequence is a man aged 18 to 29 in good health. Sequenced material: naive CD4+ T cells from blood. The CDR3 loop is CASSLGDRGYF. In DNA form, the CDR3 reads TGTGCCAGCAGTTTAGGGGACAGGGGGTATTTT.